A selection of T cell receptor beta chains follows, all from one sample in a study of T cells in localized non-small cell lung cancer. This table comes from immunoSEQ multiplex PCR, and its TCRdb copy is limited to in-frame clones, with some not included. This sample has 39,000 or so clones, with about 80% found just once. This material consisted of PBMCs, taken before any cancer treatment. The origin of the receptors is a man aged 40 to 75 with stage II lung adenocarcinoma. Each CDR3 is given with its conserved first and last residue. Fields, in order: V gene, clone size, J gene, D gene, CDR3 DNA, CDR3 protein. A D gene is named only where the DNA matches it firmly. Expanded clones are given a class, and other clones once, few, many or no size at all.

TRBV5-8	.	TRBJ2-7	.	TGTGCCAGCAGGCAGACAGGGAGGCGGTACGAGCAGTACTTC	CASRQTGRRYEQYF
TRBV6-5	.	TRBJ2-7	TRBD1	TGTGCCAGCAGAAGGGGACAGGGATCCTACGAGCAGTACTTC	CASRRGQGSYEQYF
TRBV5-6	.	TRBJ2-5	.	TGTGCCAGCAGCTCCGGAGTAGCCGGCTGGTCTCAAGAGACCCAGTACTTC	CASSSGVAGWSQETQYF
TRBV9	.	TRBJ2-3	.	TGTGCCAGCAGCGTAGCTGCGTATACCACAGATACGCAGTATTTT	CASSVAAYTTDTQYF
TRBV13	.	TRBJ2-7	.	TGTGCCAGCAGCTTAGACGGGAGCGAGCAGTACTTC	CASSLDGSEQYF
TRBV5-1	.	TRBJ1-4	TRBD1	TGCGCCAGCAGCCTGACAGGGAGCGAACTGTTTTTT	CASSLTGSELFF
TRBV18	.	TRBJ1-2	TRBD1	TGTGCCAGCAGCCCGGGACAGGGCTTCGGCTATGGCTACACCTTC	CASSPGQGFGYGYTF
TRBV30	.	TRBJ2-1	.	TGTGCCTGGAGTTACGGGAATTCCTACAATGAGCAGTTCTTC	CAWSYGNSYNEQFF
TRBV11-2	.	TRBJ2-3	TRBD2	TGTGCCAGCAGCGGTTGGGGCGGGGGAGCTAGCACAGATACGCAGTATTTT	CASSGWGGGASTDTQYF
TRBV7-9	once	TRBJ2-7	.	TGTGCCAGCAGCGCATCCTACGAGCAGTACTTC	CASSASYEQYF
TRBV27	.	TRBJ1-1	.	TGTGCCAGCAGTTTAGCTCCGGGAATGAACACTGAAGCTTTCTTT	CASSLAPGMNTEAFF
TRBV21-1	.	TRBJ2-3	.	TGTGCCTTAACTCCGAGGAGGGGCAGCACAGATACGCAGTATTTT	CALTPRRGSTDTQYF
TRBV7-8	few	TRBJ2-1	.	TGTGCCAGCAGCTTGGACCTCAACAATGAGCAGTTCTTC	CASSLDLNNEQFF
TRBV19	.	TRBJ2-1	TRBD2	TGTGCCAGTAGTGCCATTAGCGGGAGCCCTGAGCAGTTCTTC	CASSAISGSPEQFF
TRBV10-3	once	TRBJ1-4	TRBD1	TGTGCCATCAGTGAAGGGGGACAGGGATGGGGCGAAAAACTGTTTTTT	CAISEGGQGWGEKLFF
TRBV19	once	TRBJ2-7	TRBD2	TGTGCCAGTAGTCCCAGGACTAGCTCCTACGAGCAGTACTTC	CASSPRTSSYEQYF
TRBV28	.	TRBJ2-5	.	TGTGCCAGCAGTTCCCCCGGGGCCCAAGAGACCCAGTACTTC	CASSSPGAQETQYF
TRBV28	once	TRBJ2-1	.	TGTGCCAGCAGTCCCTTCGCCAGGGATGAGCAGTTCTTC	CASSPFARDEQFF
TRBV5-1	.	TRBJ1-6	.	TGCGCCAGCAGCTTCGATAATTCACCCCTCCACTTT	CASSFDNSPLHF
TRBV19	medium-sized	TRBJ2-2	.	TGTGCCAGTACTGGGGGTGCGGCCGGGGAGCTGTTTTTT	CASTGGAAGELFF
TRBV5-1	few	TRBJ1-2	.	TGCGCCAGCAGTTTCGATCCGGTGGGCTATGGCTACACCTTC	CASSFDPVGYGYTF
TRBV28	.	TRBJ2-3	.	TGTGCCAGCAGGGGGGGAACTAGCACAGATACGCAGTATTTT	CASRGGTSTDTQYF
TRBV28	.	TRBJ1-4	.	TGTGCCAGCAGTCCCTCGGCGGGTAATGAAAAACTGTTTTTT	CASSPSAGNEKLFF
TRBV7-2	.	TRBJ2-1	TRBD2	TGTGCCAGCAGCTTAAACCCCAGCGGGGGTGAGCAGTTCTTC	CASSLNPSGGEQFF
TRBV6-1	.	TRBJ2-7	TRBD2	TGTGCCAGCAGTATTTCCGGGACTAACCCCTACGAGCAGTACTTC	CASSISGTNPYEQYF
TRBV6-4	.	TRBJ2-1	.	TGTGCCAGCAGCCAAGGGGCGCAACACAATGAGCAGTTCTTC	CASSQGAQHNEQFF
TRBV18	few	TRBJ1-2	TRBD1	TGTGCCAGCTCACCAAGGGCCAGGGGGTCTGAAGGGAACTATGGCTACACCTTC	CASSPRARGSEGNYGYTF
TRBV7-9	.	TRBJ1-2	.	TGTGCCAGCAGCGAGACAGCGGACTACACCTTC	CASSETADYTF
TRBV5-1	.	TRBJ2-1	.	TGCGCCAGCAGCCTTGGACAGCGAAACAATGAGCAGTTCTTC	CASSLGQRNNEQFF
TRBV19	.	TRBJ1-5	TRBD1	TGTGCCAGTAGTCCAGAGGACAGGGGATACAATCAGCCCCAGCATTTT	CASSPEDRGYNQPQHF
TRBV15	.	TRBJ2-3	TRBD2	TGTGCCACCAGCAGTCACAAGCGGGGCGACACAGATACGCAGTATTTT	CATSSHKRGDTDTQYF
TRBV30	.	TRBJ1-1	.	TGTGCCTGGACCATAAACGGGAGGTACACTGAAGCTTTCTTT	CAWTINGRYTEAFF
TRBV18	few	TRBJ1-2	.	TGTGCCAGCTCACCCCGGACGGACTATGGCTACACCTTC	CASSPRTDYGYTF
TRBV10-3	.	TRBJ2-3	TRBD1	TGTGCCATCAGCCCGGGACAGGGGGCCGATACGCAGTATTTT	CAISPGQGADTQYF
TRBV7-3	.	TRBJ1-1	.	TGTGCCAGCAGCTTAACGGCCAGGCCCCCCGTTAGCACTGAAGCTTTCTTT	CASSLTARPPVSTEAFF
TRBV4-3	.	TRBJ1-3	.	TGCGCCAGCAGCCAAGATGTACGAGTTGGAAACACCATATATTTT	CASSQDVRVGNTIYF
TRBV4-1	.	TRBJ2-7	.	TGCGCCAGCAGCCAAGAAAGGGGGAGAGGCGACGAGCAGTACTTC	CASSQERGRGDEQYF
TRBV7-3	.	TRBJ2-2	.	TGTGCCAGCAGCTTAGTCTTGAACACCGGGGAGCTGTTTTTT	CASSLVLNTGELFF
TRBV30	.	TRBJ1-4	.	TGTGCCTGGAGTGTACCACCTTGGCCTGAAAAACTGTTTTTT	CAWSVPPWPEKLFF
TRBV6-5	.	TRBJ1-6	.	TGTGCCAGCAGTTCGGGGATAAATAATTCACCCCTCCACTTT	CASSSGINNSPLHF
TRBV14	.	TRBJ1-2	.	TGTGCCAGCAGCTCCCCGGGACACCCTAACTATGGCTACACCTTC	CASSSPGHPNYGYTF
TRBV19	.	TRBJ2-7	TRBD2	TGTGCCAGTAGTAGGTCCGGGACTAGCGGAAGTTACGAGCAGTACTTC	CASSRSGTSGSYEQYF